This T cell receptor (beta chain) was identified in a study of T cell responses to AZD1222 COVID-19 vaccine. The V gene's germline CDR1 is DFQATT and CDR2 SNEGSKA (reference sequence). Trimming removed 3 bases from V and 6 bases from J; junction bases left unmatched: 10. The CDR3 sequence is 15 residues long. Repertoires were generated with immunoSEQ multiplex PCR, while TCRdb's copy carries only in-frame clones and drops some. The data contain approximately 130,000 clones, approximately 80% of them singletons. The sample consisted of peripheral blood, taken 28 days after the second AZD1222 dose. The sequence came from an adult who received the AZD1222 COVID-19 vaccine. V gene TRBV20-1 combines with J gene TRBJ1-2; 10 bases are a match to TRBD1. The CDR3 nucleotides read TGCAGTGCTAGTACCGGGACAGGGGATTTCCATGGCTACACCTTC. It codes for CSASTGTGDFHGYTF.